This TCR beta chain appears in the sequencing data of a study of T cell responses to AZD1222 COVID-19 vaccine. Assay: immunoSEQ multiplex PCR; the TCRdb copy retains only in-frame clones and omits some. The sample includes about 42,000 clones, around 89% of them seen just once. Study outcomes and limitations: Nearly half of spike-specific TCRs reportedly target unmutated variant regions. Donor demographics were predominantly white British with a female majority; clonal diversity may be underestimated.

Note on this clone: The target antigen is unknown.

Per the germline V gene, CDR1 is KGHSH and CDR2 is LQKENI. Trimming at V came to 4 bases and at J to 7 bases, leaving 4 bases not matched to a gene. The CDR3 length is 13 residues. Recipients boosted at about 4 weeks or about 12 weeks are pooled. The receptor was derived from an adult who received the AZD1222 COVID-19 vaccine. This sequence joins TRBV18 and TRBJ2-1; 7 bases are a match to TRBD1. The sample in question was peripheral blood, obtained 28 days after the second AZD1222 dose. CDR3 sequence reads: CASSQGARNEQFF. CDR3 sequence (DNA): TGTGCCAGCTCACAGGGGGCCCGGAATGAGCAGTTCTTC.